The rows below give T cell receptor beta chains drawn from one sample of a study of blood T cells in healthy people across ages. MiXCR was run by TCRdb on the 5' RACE reads, yielding one entry per CDR3 protein. Of more than 800,000 distinct CDR3 sequences listed, roughly 45% were seen once; the top ten hold over 15%. The sequencing sample was made of blood. Every receptor here comes from a woman aged 60-75 years in good health. CDR3s include the opening cysteine and the closing phenylalanine or tryptophan. Fields, in order: D gene, V gene, J gene, clone size, CDR3 DNA, CDR3 protein. A D gene is named only where the DNA matches it firmly. Rows give clone size only sometimes, using once, few, many, or a class for an expanded clone.

d_call: -
v_call: TRBV5-6
j_call: TRBJ2-7
clone_size: -
cdr3_nt: TGTGCCAGCAGCCCCGCCGGGACATACTCCTACGAGCAGTACTTC
cdr3_aa: CASSPAGTYSYEQYF

d_call: -
v_call: TRBV3-1
j_call: TRBJ2-5
clone_size: -
cdr3_nt: TGTGCCAGCAGCCAAGATGCGGCAGGGCAAGAGACCCAGTACTTC
cdr3_aa: CASSQDAAGQETQYF

d_call: TRBD2
v_call: TRBV12-3/TRBV12-4
j_call: TRBJ2-2
clone_size: -
cdr3_nt: TGTGCCAGCATCCTAGGGACTACAACCGGGGAGCTGTTTTTT
cdr3_aa: CASILGTTTGELFF

d_call: -
v_call: TRBV7-6
j_call: TRBJ2-7
clone_size: -
cdr3_nt: TGTGCCAGCAGCTTAGAACACAGGGACTACGAGCAGTACTTC
cdr3_aa: CASSLEHRDYEQYF

d_call: -
v_call: TRBV10-1
j_call: TRBJ2-3
clone_size: few
cdr3_nt: TGCGCCAGCAGTGATGGGGGGTACACAGATACGCAGTATTTT
cdr3_aa: CASSDGGYTDTQYF

d_call: TRBD2
v_call: TRBV4-1
j_call: TRBJ2-1
clone_size: -
cdr3_nt: TGCGCCAGCAGCCGTGGGAGCGGGAGTGGCTATGAGCAGTTCTTC
cdr3_aa: CASSRGSGSGYEQFF

d_call: TRBD1
v_call: TRBV7-8
j_call: TRBJ2-5
clone_size: few
cdr3_nt: TGTGCCAGCAGCCCGCACATGGGACAGCTGGAGGAGACCCAGTACTTC
cdr3_aa: CASSPHMGQLEETQYF

d_call: -
v_call: TRBV12-3/TRBV12-4
j_call: TRBJ1-2
clone_size: -
cdr3_nt: TGTACCAGCGGCCCGTGGCAGGGCGGTACCTATGGCTACACCTTC
cdr3_aa: CTSGPWQGGTYGYTF

d_call: TRBD2
v_call: TRBV11-2
j_call: TRBJ2-1
clone_size: few
cdr3_nt: TGTGCCAGCAGCTTAGGAAGCGGGAGGGCCTGGAATGAGCAGTTCTTC
cdr3_aa: CASSLGSGRAWNEQFF

d_call: TRBD1
v_call: TRBV12-3/TRBV12-4
j_call: TRBJ2-7
clone_size: few
cdr3_nt: TGTGCCAGCAGTAGACAGGGGACCTCCTACGAGCAGTACTTC
cdr3_aa: CASSRQGTSYEQYF

d_call: -
v_call: TRBV3-1
j_call: TRBJ1-6
clone_size: -
cdr3_nt: TGTGCCAGCAGCTCATTAGCTGGGCCTGGTAATTCACCCCTCCACTTT
cdr3_aa: CASSSLAGPGNSPLHF